This T cell receptor beta chain was sequenced during a study of regulatory T cells in long-lasting Graves disease. Study conclusions and caveats: Persistent cases favored TRBV28, TRBJ1-2 and TRBJ2-5. Between persistent patients, roughly 2,600 public clonotypes were shared, exceeding the roughly 940 shared between new patients.

With regard to this clonotype: Its antigen remains unknown. This could be a read error, since a much larger clone is one nucleotide away. Without the conserved terminal phenylalanine or tryptophan, this CDR3 likely stems from a read error.

The time point: newly diagnosed GD, antithyroid drugs for less than 3 months. From RNA extracted from PBMCs, the TCR library was made. Diagnoses of Graves' disease were made by American Thyroid Association guidelines. According to the study, TCR beta libraries were built with iRepertoire HTBI primers and CDR3-region Arm-PCR. Original handling: Across the samples, identification revealed fewer than 75 TRBV and 13 to 15 TRBJ segments. MiXCR was run by TCRdb on the multiplex PCR reads, yielding one entry per CDR3 protein. Clone size and V and J calls follow TCRdb, not the original study. The repertoire holds 520,000 or so distinct CDR3 sequences, with about 11% as singletons. V was clipped by 8 bases and J by 6 bases, with 11 bases between them. Germline lookup yields CDR1 SNHLY and CDR2 FYNNEI. The CDR3 spans 11 residues. These data also featured in a second study, about T cells in Graves' hyperthyroidism and ophthalmopathy.

The clonotype was recovered from a young woman with Graves disease. The chain joins TRBV2 to TRBJ2-7; tentatively, D is TRBD2 (6 bases). The sequenced sample was peripheral blood mononuclear cells (PBMCs), obtained at new diagnosis, from a patient treated with antithyroid drugs. The CDR3 nucleotides are TGTGCCAGCTTACTAGCCGGCGAGCAGTACATC. It yields the protein CASLLAGEQYI.